This T cell receptor (beta chain) appears in the sequencing data of a study of shared clonotypes between healthy human individuals. This table comes from immunoSEQ multiplex PCR, and its TCRdb copy is limited to in-frame clones, with some not included. This table holds about 2 million clones, about 95% found once. Study-wide points: The authors expected sequencing depth to affect clonotype sharing among donors.

Note on this clone: Its target is unknown.

Germline V gene lookup returns CDR1 SGHDT and CDR2 YYEEEE. The CDR3 covers 13 residues. After removal of 3 bases from V and 6 bases from J, the junction contained 6 bases not matched to a gene. CD45RO-negative, CCR7-positively selected cells formed the naive CD8 fraction, excluding terminally differentiated effector memory CD45RA+ cells. The chain recombines TRBV5-6 with TRBJ2-7; 7 positions match TRBD2. Source material: naive CD8+ T cells sorted from blood. This sequence was found in a young man in good health. This CDR3 is CASSYLGGSEQYF. In nucleotides, the CDR3 is TGTGCCAGCAGCTACCTGGGAGGGTCCGAGCAGTACTTC.